The 27 T cell receptor beta chains below all came from one sample that was sequenced in a study of T cells in Graves' hyperthyroidism and ophthalmopathy. TCR beta CDR3 regions were amplified from RNA. The HTBI primer set was used in a first-round RT-PCR of the TCR CDR3. In TCRdb, the multiplex PCR reads were re-called with MiXCR into one record per CDR3 protein. This sample has around 440,000 distinct CDR3 sequences; around 14% occur once, and the top ten carry 13% to 15%. The sample consisted of blood. The receptors derive from a woman between 18 and 30 years old with Graves' hyperthyroidism.

This clonotype was counted at least ten times. The chain joins TRBV12-3 or TRBV12-4 to TRBJ2-7, with a possible D match to TRBD2 (6 bases). This CDR3 is 13 amino acids long. Trimming left V 6 bases short and J 7 bases short, with 16 bases between. The CDR3 reads CASSPGTPWEQYF. Written as DNA, the CDR3 is TGTGCCAGCAGCCCTGGGACTCCGTGGGAGCAGTACTTC.

This clonotype came up a few times. The rearrangement joins TRBV12-3 or TRBV12-4 to TRBJ2-1, with 10 bases identical to TRBD2. The CDR3 sequence is 16 residues long. With 6 bases clipped from V and 0 bases from J, the junction kept 5 bases outside the gene matches. CDR3 DNA: TGTGCCAGCAGCCCCGCTAGCGGGGGCTCCTACAATGAGCAGTTCTTC. Its protein product is CASSPASGGSYNEQFF.

The CDR3 coding sequence is TGTGCCAGCTCGAATAAAGGGCGCGGCTACACCTTC. Residues: CASSNKGRGYTF. The chain uses TRBV6-1 and TRBJ1-2; D gene uncertain. The CDR3 length is 12 residues. Trimming stripped 8 bases from V and 8 bases from J, with 15 bases between. Per germline, CDR1 MNHNS and CDR2 SASEGT.

The table lists this clonotype with many counts. The chain joins TRBV28 to TRBJ1-5; possible D gene TRBD1, 6 bases. CDR3 length equals 14 residues. Germline V CDR1 and CDR2: MDHEN, SYDVKM. V was pared by 5 bases and J by 0 bases, with 8 bases between. CDR3 protein: CASSRDNSNQPQHF. For the CDR3, the DNA is TGTGCCAGCAGTCGGGACAATAGCAATCAGCCCCAGCATTTT.

This clonotype was recorded many times. J is TRBJ1-2 and V is TRBV12-3 or TRBV12-4; D is undetermined. V was clipped by 3 bases and J by 7 bases, with 9 bases between them. This CDR3 comprises 12 residues. This CDR3 reads CASSFQGIGYTF. DNA for the CDR3: TGTGCCAGCAGTTTCCAAGGGATTGGCTACACCTTC.

This clonotype was recorded many times. The genes are TRBV2 and TRBJ2-5, with no clear D. V shed 5 bases and J shed 2 bases, with 12 bases lying between them. The CDR3 is 14 amino acids. Looked up from germline, CDR1 is SNHLY and CDR2 is FYNNEI. CDR3: CASSTLRIQETQYF. The CDR3 DNA reads as TGTGCCAGCAGTACGCTCCGTATACAAGAGACCCAGTACTTC.

This clonotype came up many times. CDR3 residues: CASSDGGKETQYF. The CDR3, as DNA: TGTGCCAGCAGTGACGGGGGGAAGGAGACCCAGTACTTC. The rearrangement joins TRBV2 to TRBJ2-5; 7 bases fit TRBD2. Germline assignment: CDR1 SNHLY and CDR2 FYNNEI. CDR3 length: 13 amino acids. V was pared by 3 bases and J by 5 bases, with 3 bases of the junction left unmatched.

This clonotype was found a few times. A much more abundant neighbour one base away suggests this may be a read error. The chain joins TRBV15 to TRBJ2-1; D is unresolved. Trimming removed 5 bases from V and 1 base from J, with 0 bases in between. Per germline, CDR1 LNHNV and CDR2 YYDKDF (reference sequence). This CDR3 region has 11 residues. CDR3 nucleotide sequence: TGTGCCACCAGCTCCTACAATGAGCAGTTCTTC. It is translated as CATSSYNEQFF.

V and J are TRBV20-1 and TRBJ2-5; TRBD2 matches 10 bases. J was trimmed by 4 bases and V by 3 bases; bases with no gene match: 5. Germline CDR1 reads DFQATT; CDR2 reads SNEGSKA (reference sequence). The CDR3 covers 14 residues. The CDR3: CSASDGTSVETQYF. CDR3 DNA: TGCAGTGCTAGCGACGGGACTAGCGTAGAGACCCAGTACTTC.

This clonotype occurred many times. The chain employs TRBV2 and TRBJ2-2, with a possible D match to TRBD1 (6 bases). Per the germline V gene, CDR1 is SNHLY and CDR2 is FYNNEI. V was pared by 6 bases and J by 3 bases, with 11 bases between. This CDR3 has 14 residues. Here the CDR3 reads CASRGRGHTGELFF. The DNA for the CDR3 is TGTGCCAGCAGGGGCAGGGGACACACCGGGGAGCTGTTTTTT.

This clonotype was seen a handful of times. V usage is TRBV29-1 and J usage is TRBJ2-2; TRBD1 matches at 10 bases. CDR1 and CDR2 (germline): SQVTM, ANQGSEA. This CDR3 has 14 residues. V gave up 5 bases and J gave up 4 bases; unmatched junction bases: 4. The CDR3 nucleotides are TGCAGCGTTTACGGACAGGGGGGCACCGGGGAGCTGTTTTTT. The encoded protein is CSVYGQGGTGELFF.

In regard to this clonotype: Its ends do not fully match the called genes, so a read error is possible. The rearrangement joins TRBV24-1 to TRBJ1-2; 8 bases are shared with TRBD1. Germline CDR1 and CDR2: KGHDR and SFDVKD. This CDR3 contains 12 residues. CDR3 region: CATSDPGQGFSF. CDR3 nucleotide sequence: TGTGCCACCAGTGATCCCGGACAGGGCTTCTCCTTC.

This clonotype came up a few times. The V call is TRBV5-8, the J call TRBJ2-7; D ambiguous. Germline lookup yields CDR1 SGHTS and CDR2 YDEGEE. This CDR3 is 15 amino acids long. Trimming shortened V by 4 bases and J by 1 base, and 15 bases separated the two germline ends. CDR3 DNA: TGTGCCAGCAGCCCCGATGTTGGCGCTTCCTACGAGCAGTACTTC. Translation: CASSPDVGASYEQYF.

This clonotype has just a few counts. J is TRBJ2-7 and V is TRBV4-1; TRBD2 matches at 7 bases. The junction had 9 bases not matched to a gene; V was cut back by 0 bases and J by 7 bases. Looked up from germline, CDR1 is MGHRA and CDR2 is YSYEKL. The CDR3 spans 15 residues. CDR3 amino acids: CASSQEASGSYEQYF. The CDR3 bases are TGCGCCAGCAGCCAAGAGGCTAGCGGTAGTTATGAGCAGTACTTC.

The chain joins TRBV5-6 to TRBJ2-7, with D maybe TRBD1 (5 bases). The V end was cut by 4 bases, the J end by 6 bases, with 20 bases between. This CDR3 is built from 15 residues. In germline, CDR1 is SGHDT, CDR2 YYEEEE. Written as DNA, the CDR3 is TGTGCCAGCAGCGCACTCGGCACGGCTAGGGGCGAGCAGTACTTC. Its translation: CASSALGTARGEQYF.

This clonotype was found many times. This sequence joins TRBV6-2 or TRBV6-3 and TRBJ2-1; the D is unclear. CDR3 length: 15 amino acids. V lost 5 bases and J lost 12, with 23 bases in between. CDR1 MNHEY and CDR2 SVGEGT come from the germline V gene. CDR3 nucleotides: TGTGCCAGCAGTCGAGACCCGGTACGGGCAAGTACGCAGTTCTTC. Amino acids: CASSRDPVRASTQFF.

The chain couples TRBV27 to TRBJ2-7; 7 bases align to TRBD1. Trimming at V came to 0 bases and at J to 4 bases, leaving 3 bases not matched to a gene. The CDR3 contains 14 residues. Germline assignment: CDR1 MNHEY and CDR2 SMNVEV (reference sequence). The CDR3 DNA follows: TGTGCCAGCAGTTTATCCAAGACAGGGTACGAGCAGTACTTC. Its translation: CASSLSKTGYEQYF.

Turning to this clonotype: With a much larger clone just one base away, this may be a read error. The chain's CDR3 is CSARSGGAANEQYF. CDR3 DNA sequence: TGCAGTGCGCGGAGCGGGGGGGCTGCCAATGAGCAGTACTTC. The V gene is TRBV20-1, the J gene TRBJ2-7; 10 nucleotides match TRBD2. V was clipped by 6 bases and J by 7 bases; unmatched bases: 12. Per germline, CDR1 DFQATT and CDR2 SNEGSKA (reference sequence). The CDR3 consists of 14 residues.

This clonotype was observed many times. The chain links TRBV28 to TRBJ1-3; D is unclear. Trimming cost V 8 bases and J 0 bases, with 14 bases left between them. The CDR3 totals 15 residues. Germline V gives CDR1 MDHEN, CDR2 SYDVKM. The CDR3 nucleotides read TGTGCCAGCCAGGAACTTCGGAGCTCTGGAAACACCATATATTTT. This gives the protein CASQELRSSGNTIYF.

This clonotype was detected only a few times. The J gene is TRBJ2-3, the V gene TRBV20-1; either TRBD1 or TRBD2 may supply D (5 bases each). V lost 3 bases to trimming and J lost 9 bases, with 16 bases between them. The CDR3 covers 13 residues. CDR1 and CDR2 from the germline V gene are DFQATT and SNEGSKA (reference sequence). The CDR3 coding sequence is TGCAGTGCTAGTTACACTCTAGGGACGACGCAGTATTTT. Translation: CSASYTLGTTQYF.

V usage is TRBV15 and J usage is TRBJ2-5; D not certain. Trimming stripped 8 bases from V and 5 bases from J, with 18 bases between. Per the germline V gene, CDR1 is LNHNV and CDR2 is YYDKDF (reference sequence). The CDR3 contains 14 residues. The CDR3 protein is CATQTGLSGETQYF. Here the CDR3 DNA reads TGTGCCACCCAGACCGGCCTCTCAGGCGAGACCCAGTACTTC. The variable domain in full, with the rest retrieved from reference TRBV15 and TRBJ2-5, is DAMVIQNPRYQVTQFGKPVTLSCSQTLNHNVMYWYQQKSSQAPKLLFHYYDKDFNNEADTPDNFQSRRPNTSFCFLDIRSPGLGDTAMYLCATQTGLSGETQYFGPGTRLLVL.

This clonotype was detected many times. V usage is TRBV5-1 and J usage is TRBJ2-7; the match to TRBD1 covers 7 bases. J lost 2 bases, V lost 7 bases, and 3 bases had no gene match. Germline CDR1 and CDR2: SGHRS and YFSETQ. This CDR3 spans 12 amino acids. The CDR3 bases are TGCGCCAGCTGGGACAGCCCCTACGAGCAGTACTTC. Its translation: CASWDSPYEQYF.

The V and J genes are TRBV7-2 and TRBJ1-5, with 7 positions matching TRBD1. J gave up 1 base and V 5 bases, and 5 bases lay outside the gene matches. The CDR3 has 15 amino acids. Germline-derived CDR1 and CDR2 are SGHTA and FQGNSA. The CDR3, as DNA: TGTGCCAGCAGCGCACAGGGGACAAGCAATCAGCCCCAGCATTTT. Protein sequence: CASSAQGTSNQPQHF.

The chain carries TRBV7-9 and TRBJ2-1; 13 bases map to TRBD2. V gave up 5 bases and J gave up 8 bases; unmatched junction bases: 0. Germline assignment: CDR1 SEHNR and CDR2 FQNEAQ (reference sequence). The CDR3 totals 13 residues. CDR3 in amino acids: CASSTSGRDEQFF. CDR3 nucleotide sequence: TGTGCCAGCAGCACTAGCGGGAGGGATGAGCAGTTCTTC.

This clonotype appeared a few times. The CDR3 region is CASSYSTGWGDGYTF. The CDR3 DNA reads as TGTGCCAGCAGCTATTCGACAGGGTGGGGGGATGGCTACACCTTC. The chain carries TRBV7-9 and TRBJ1-2; 7 positions agree with TRBD1. Germline V gene lookup returns CDR1 SEHNR and CDR2 FQNEAQ (reference sequence). The CDR3 covers 15 residues. V lost 4 bases, J lost 6 bases, and 11 bases stayed unmatched.

This clonotype has at least ten counts. CDR3 coding DNA: TGTGCCAGCAGTCTCCGGTACTACGAGCAGTACTTC. Its translation is CASSLRYYEQYF. The J gene is TRBJ2-7, the V gene TRBV12-3 or TRBV12-4; D uncertain. CDR3 length equals 12 residues. Trimming removed 5 bases at V and 3 bases at J, with 8 bases between.

This chain joins TRBV12-3 or TRBV12-4 and TRBJ2-5, with D maybe TRBD2 (6 bases). This CDR3 has 17 amino acids. Between the trimmed V and J ends, which lost 5 bases and 1 base, there was a span of 20 bases. CDR3 DNA: TGTGCCAGCAGTCAACCGCCGAGCGGGCGGAGCCAAGAGACCCAGTACTTC. This sequence encodes CASSQPPSGRSQETQYF.